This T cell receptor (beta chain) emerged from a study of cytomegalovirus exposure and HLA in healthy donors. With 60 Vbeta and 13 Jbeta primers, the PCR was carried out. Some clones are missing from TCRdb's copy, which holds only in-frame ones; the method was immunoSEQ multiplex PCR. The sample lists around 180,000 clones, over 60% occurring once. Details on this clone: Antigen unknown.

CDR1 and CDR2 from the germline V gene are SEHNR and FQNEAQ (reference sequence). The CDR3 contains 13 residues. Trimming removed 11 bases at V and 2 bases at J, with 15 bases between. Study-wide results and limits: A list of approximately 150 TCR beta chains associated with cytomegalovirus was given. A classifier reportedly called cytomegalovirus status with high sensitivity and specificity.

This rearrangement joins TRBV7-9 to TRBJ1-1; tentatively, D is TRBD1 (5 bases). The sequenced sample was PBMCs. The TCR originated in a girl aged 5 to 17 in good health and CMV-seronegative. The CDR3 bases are TGTGCCCTTACGCTGCAGGGTAACACTGAAGCTTTCTTT. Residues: CALTLQGNTEAFF.